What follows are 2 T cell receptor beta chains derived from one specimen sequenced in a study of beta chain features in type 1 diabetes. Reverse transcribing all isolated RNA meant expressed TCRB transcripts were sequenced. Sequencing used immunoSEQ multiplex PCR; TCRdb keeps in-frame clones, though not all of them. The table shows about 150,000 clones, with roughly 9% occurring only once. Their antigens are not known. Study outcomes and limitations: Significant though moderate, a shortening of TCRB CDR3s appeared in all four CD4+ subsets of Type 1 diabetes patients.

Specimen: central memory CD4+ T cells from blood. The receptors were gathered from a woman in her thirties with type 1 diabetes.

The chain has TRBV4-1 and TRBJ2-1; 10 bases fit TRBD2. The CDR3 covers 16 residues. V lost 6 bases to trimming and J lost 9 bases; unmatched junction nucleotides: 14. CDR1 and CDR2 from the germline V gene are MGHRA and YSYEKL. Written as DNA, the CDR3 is TGCGCCAGCAGGCTATTCAGCGGGAGGGCCGAAGCTGAGCAGTTCTTC. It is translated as CASRLFSGRAEAEQFF.

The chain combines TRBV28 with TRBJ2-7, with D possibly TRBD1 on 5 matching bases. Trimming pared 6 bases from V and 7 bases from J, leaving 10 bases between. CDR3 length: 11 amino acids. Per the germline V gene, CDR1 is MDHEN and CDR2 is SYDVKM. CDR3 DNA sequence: TGTGCCAGCAGCGAAGGGGTAGAGCAGTACTTC. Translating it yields CASSEGVEQYF.